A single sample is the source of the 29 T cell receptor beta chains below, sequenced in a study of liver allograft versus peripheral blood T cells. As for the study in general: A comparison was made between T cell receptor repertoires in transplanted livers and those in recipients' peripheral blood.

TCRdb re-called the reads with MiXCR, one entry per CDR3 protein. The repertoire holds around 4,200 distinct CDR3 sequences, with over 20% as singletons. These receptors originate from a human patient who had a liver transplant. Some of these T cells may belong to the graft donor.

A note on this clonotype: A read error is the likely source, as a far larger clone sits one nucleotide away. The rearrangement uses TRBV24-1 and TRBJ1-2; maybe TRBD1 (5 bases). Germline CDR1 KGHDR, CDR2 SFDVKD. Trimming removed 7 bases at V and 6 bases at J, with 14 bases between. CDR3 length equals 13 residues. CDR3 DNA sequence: TGTGCCACCAGCGTGGGACGAGCGGATGGCTACACCTTC. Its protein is CATSVGRADGYTF.

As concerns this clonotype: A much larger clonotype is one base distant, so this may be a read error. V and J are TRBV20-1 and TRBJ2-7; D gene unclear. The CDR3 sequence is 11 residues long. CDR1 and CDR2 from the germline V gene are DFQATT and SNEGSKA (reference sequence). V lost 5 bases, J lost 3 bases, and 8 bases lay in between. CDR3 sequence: CSAFRSYEQYF. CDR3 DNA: TGCAGTGCTTTCAGAAGCTACGAGCAGTACTTC.

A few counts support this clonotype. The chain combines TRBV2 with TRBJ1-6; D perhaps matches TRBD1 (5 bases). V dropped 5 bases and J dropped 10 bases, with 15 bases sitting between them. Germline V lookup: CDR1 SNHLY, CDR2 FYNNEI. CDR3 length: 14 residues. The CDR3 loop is CASSHEGSGSPLHF. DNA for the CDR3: TGTGCCAGCAGTCACGAGGGGTCGGGATCACCCCTCCACTTT.

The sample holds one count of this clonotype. CDR3 residues: CACANPGGYSYNEQFF. Here the CDR3 DNA reads TGTGCCTGCGCGAATCCCGGCGGATACTCCTACAATGAGCAGTTCTTC. V is TRBV28 and J is TRBJ2-1, with no clear D. Germline V gene data show CDR1 as MDHEN and CDR2 as SYDVKM. V was clipped by 11 bases and J by 0 bases, with 20 bases between them. CDR3 length equals 16 residues.

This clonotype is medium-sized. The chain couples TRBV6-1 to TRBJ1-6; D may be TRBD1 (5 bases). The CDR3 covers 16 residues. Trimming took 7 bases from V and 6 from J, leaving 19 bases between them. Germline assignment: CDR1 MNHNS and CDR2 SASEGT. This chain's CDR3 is CASNTALGLFNSPLHF. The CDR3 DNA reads TGTGCCAGCAACACAGCTTTGGGACTGTTTAATTCACCCCTCCACTTT.

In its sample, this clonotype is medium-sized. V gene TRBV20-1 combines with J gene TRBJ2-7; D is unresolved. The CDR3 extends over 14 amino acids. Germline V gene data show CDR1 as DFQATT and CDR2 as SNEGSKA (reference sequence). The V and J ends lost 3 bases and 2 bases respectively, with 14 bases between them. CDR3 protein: CSARDPLATYEQYF. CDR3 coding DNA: TGCAGTGCTAGGGATCCCCTCGCTACCTACGAGCAGTACTTC.

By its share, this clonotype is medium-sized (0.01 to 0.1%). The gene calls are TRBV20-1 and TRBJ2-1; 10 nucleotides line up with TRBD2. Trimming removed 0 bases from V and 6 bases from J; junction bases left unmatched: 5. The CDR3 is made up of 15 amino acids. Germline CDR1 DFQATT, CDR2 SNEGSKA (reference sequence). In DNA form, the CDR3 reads TGCAGTGCTAGAGATCCATCTAGCGGGAGCAATGAGCAGTTCTTC. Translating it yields CSARDPSSGSNEQFF.

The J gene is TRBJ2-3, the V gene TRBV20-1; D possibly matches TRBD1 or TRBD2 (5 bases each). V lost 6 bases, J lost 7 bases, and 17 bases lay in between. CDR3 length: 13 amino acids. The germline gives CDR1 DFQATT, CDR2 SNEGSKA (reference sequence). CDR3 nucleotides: TGCAGTGCCCCCGTTGGGGGATCAAATACGCAGTATTTT. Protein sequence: CSAPVGGSNTQYF.

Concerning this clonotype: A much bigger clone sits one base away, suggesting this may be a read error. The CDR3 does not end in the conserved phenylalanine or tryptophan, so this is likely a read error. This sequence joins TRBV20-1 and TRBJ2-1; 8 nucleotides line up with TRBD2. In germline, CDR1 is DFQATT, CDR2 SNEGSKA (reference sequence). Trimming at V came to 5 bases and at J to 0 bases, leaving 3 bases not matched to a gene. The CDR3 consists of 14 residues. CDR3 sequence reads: CSAWREVSYNEQFY. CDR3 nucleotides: TGCAGTGCTTGGCGGGAGGTCTCCTACAATGAGCAGTTCTAC.

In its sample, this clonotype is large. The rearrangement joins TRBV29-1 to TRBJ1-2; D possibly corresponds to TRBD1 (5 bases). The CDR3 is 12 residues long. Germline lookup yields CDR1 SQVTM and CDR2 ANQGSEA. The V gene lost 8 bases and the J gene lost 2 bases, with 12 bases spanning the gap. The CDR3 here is CSLGQVNYGYTF. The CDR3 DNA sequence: TGCAGCCTGGGGCAGGTAAACTATGGCTACACCTTC.

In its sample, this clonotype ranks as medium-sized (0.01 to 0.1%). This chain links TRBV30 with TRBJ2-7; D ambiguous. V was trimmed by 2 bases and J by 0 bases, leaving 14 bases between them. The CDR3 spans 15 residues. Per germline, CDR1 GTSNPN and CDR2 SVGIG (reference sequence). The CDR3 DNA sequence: TGTGCCTGGAGTAGATCCGGACGGTTCTCCTACGAGCAGTACTTC. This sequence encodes CAWSRSGRFSYEQYF.

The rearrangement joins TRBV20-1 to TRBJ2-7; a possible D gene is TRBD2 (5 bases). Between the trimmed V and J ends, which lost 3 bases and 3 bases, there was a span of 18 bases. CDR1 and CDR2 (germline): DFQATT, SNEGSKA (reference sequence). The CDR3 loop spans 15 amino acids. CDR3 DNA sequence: TGCAGTGCTAGGGGGAGAAGAGGGAACTACTACGAGCAGTACTTC. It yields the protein CSARGRRGNYYEQYF.

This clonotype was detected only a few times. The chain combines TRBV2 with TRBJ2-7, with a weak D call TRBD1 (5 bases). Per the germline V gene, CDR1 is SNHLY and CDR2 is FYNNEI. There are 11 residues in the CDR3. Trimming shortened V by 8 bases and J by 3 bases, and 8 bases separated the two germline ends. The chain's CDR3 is CASGAYYEQYF. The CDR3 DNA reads TGTGCCAGCGGGGCCTACTACGAGCAGTACTTC.

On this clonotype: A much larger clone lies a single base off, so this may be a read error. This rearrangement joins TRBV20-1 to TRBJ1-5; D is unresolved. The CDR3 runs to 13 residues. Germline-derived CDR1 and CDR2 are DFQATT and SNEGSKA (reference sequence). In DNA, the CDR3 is TGCATTGCCACGGACTTAAGCAATCAGCCCCAGCATTTT. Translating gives CIATDLSNQPQHF.

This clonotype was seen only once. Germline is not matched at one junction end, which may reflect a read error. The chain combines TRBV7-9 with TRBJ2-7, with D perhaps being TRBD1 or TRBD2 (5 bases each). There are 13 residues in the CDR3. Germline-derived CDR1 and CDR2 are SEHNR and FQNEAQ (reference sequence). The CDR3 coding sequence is TGTGCCACCAGCACGGGACCCTACGGGGAGCAGTACTTC. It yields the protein CATSTGPYGEQYF.

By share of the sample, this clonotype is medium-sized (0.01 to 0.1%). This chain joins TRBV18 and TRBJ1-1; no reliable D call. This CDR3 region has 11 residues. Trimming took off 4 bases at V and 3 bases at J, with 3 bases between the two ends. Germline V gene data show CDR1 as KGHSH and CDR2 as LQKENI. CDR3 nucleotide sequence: TGTGCCAGCTCACGAGACACTGAAGCTTTCTTT. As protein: CASSRDTEAFF. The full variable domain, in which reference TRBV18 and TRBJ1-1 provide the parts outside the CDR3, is NAGVMQNPRHLVRRRGQEARLRCSPMKGHSHVYWYRQLPEEGLKFMVYLQKENIIDESGMPKERFSAEFPKEGPSILRIQQVVRGDSAAYFCASSRDTEAFFGQGTRLTVV.

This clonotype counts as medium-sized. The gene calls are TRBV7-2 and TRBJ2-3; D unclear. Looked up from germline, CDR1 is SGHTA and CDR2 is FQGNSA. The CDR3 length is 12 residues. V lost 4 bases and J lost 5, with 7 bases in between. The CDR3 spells CASSWFGDTQYF. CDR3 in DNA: TGTGCCAGCAGCTGGTTTGGAGATACGCAGTATTTT.

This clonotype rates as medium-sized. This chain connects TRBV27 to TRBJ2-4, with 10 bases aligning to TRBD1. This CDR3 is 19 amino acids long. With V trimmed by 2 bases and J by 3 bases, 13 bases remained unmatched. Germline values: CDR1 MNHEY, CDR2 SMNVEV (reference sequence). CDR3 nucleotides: TGTGCCAGCAGTTTACCCGGACAGGGGGGATTCTTCGGCAAAAACATTCAGTACTTC. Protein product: CASSLPGQGGFFGKNIQYF.

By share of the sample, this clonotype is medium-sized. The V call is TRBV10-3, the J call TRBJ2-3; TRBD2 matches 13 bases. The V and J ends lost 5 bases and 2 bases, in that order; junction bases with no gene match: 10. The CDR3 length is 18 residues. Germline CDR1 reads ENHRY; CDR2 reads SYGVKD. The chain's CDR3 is CAISRTSGGSPATDTQYF. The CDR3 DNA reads TGTGCCATCAGTCGGACTAGCGGGGGCTCCCCCGCCACAGATACGCAGTATTTT.

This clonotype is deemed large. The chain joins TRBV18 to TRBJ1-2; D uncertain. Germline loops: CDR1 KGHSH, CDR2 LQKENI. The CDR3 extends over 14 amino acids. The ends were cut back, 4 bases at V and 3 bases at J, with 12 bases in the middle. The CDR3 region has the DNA TGTGCCAGCTCACAGTACACCTTCGACTATGGCTACACCTTC. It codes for CASSQYTFDYGYTF.

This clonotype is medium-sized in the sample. The CDR3 coding sequence is TGTGCCACCAGCTCCATGTACAGGGGACGCGAGGGTGGCTACACCTTC. It translates to CATSSMYRGREGGYTF. This chain joins TRBV15 and TRBJ1-2; 7 bases map to TRBD1. V dropped 5 bases and J dropped 7; count of bases not matched to a gene: 16. Germline values: CDR1 LNHNV, CDR2 YYDKDF (reference sequence). The CDR3 is 16 residues long.

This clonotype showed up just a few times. The CDR3 loop is CASSGQGFPWEETQYF. The CDR3 DNA reads as TGTGCCAGCAGCGGACAGGGGTTCCCTTGGGAAGAGACCCAGTACTTC. The chain employs TRBV6-1 and TRBJ2-5; 9 bases agree with TRBD1. Germline trimming cut 6 bases from V and 3 bases from J; bases unmatched to any gene: 11. The CDR3 spans 16 residues. The germline V gene has CDR1 MNHNS and CDR2 SASEGT.

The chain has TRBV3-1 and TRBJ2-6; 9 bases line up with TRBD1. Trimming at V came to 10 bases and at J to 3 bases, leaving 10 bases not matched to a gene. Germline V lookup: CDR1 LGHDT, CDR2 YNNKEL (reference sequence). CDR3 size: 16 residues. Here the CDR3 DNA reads TGTGCCAACAGACCAAACAGGGGGCTTGGGGCCAACGTCCTGACTTTC. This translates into CANRPNRGLGANVLTF.

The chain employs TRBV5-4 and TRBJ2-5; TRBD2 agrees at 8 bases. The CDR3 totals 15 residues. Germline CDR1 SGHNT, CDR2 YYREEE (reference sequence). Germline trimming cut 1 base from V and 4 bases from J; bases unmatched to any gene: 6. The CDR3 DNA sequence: TGTGCCAGCAGCTTGCGGCTAGCGGGCGGAGAGACCCAGTACTTC. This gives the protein CASSLRLAGGETQYF.

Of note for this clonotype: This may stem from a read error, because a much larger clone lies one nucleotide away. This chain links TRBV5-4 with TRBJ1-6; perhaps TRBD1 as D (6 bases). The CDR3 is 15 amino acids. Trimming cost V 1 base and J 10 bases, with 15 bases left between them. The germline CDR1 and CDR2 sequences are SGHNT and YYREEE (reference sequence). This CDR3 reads CASSLNRVFDSPLHF. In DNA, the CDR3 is TGTGCCAGCAGCTTGAACAGGGTCTTTGACTCACCCCTCCACTTT.

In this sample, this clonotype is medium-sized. The CDR3 coding sequence is TGTGCCAGCAGAACTGGACGGCCCAATCAGCCCCAGCATTTT. This encodes CASRTGRPNQPQHF. The rearrangement uses TRBV6-2 or TRBV6-3 and TRBJ1-5; D is ambiguous. The V end was cut by 6 bases, the J end by 3 bases, with 12 bases between. CDR3 length: 14 residues. Germline V gives CDR1 MNHEY, CDR2 SVGEGT.

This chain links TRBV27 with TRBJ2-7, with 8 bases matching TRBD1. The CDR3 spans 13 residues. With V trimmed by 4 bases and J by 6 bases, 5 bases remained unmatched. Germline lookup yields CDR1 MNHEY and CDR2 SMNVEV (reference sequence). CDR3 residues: CASSSTDRAEQYF. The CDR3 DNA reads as TGTGCCAGCAGTTCCACGGACAGGGCCGAGCAGTACTTC.

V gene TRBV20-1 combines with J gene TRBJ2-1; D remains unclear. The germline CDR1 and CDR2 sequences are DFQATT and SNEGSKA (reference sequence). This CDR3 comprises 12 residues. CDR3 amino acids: CSPGPPYNEQFF. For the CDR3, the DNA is TGCAGCCCTGGACCACCTTACAATGAGCAGTTCTTC.

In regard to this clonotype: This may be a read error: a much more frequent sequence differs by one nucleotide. CDR3 loop: CANKPTGGVGYTF. CDR3 sequence (DNA): TGTGCCAACAAACCTACAGGGGGGGTAGGCTACACCTTC. The chain links TRBV7-9 to TRBJ1-2; TRBD1 matches at 8 bases. CDR3 length: 13 residues. V lost 10 bases to trimming and J lost 8 bases; unmatched junction nucleotides: 12. Looked up from germline, CDR1 is SEHNR and CDR2 is FQNEAQ (reference sequence). Filled out from reference TRBV7-9 and TRBJ1-2, the complete variable domain reads DTGVSQNPRHKITKRGQNVTFRCDPISEHNRLYWYRQTLGQGPEFLTYFQNEAQLEKSRLLSDRFSAERPKGSFSTLEIQRTEQGDSAMYLCANKPTGGVGYTFGSGTRLTVV.